The 20 T cell receptor beta chains below were found in one sample sequenced in a study of CD8+CD57+ T cells in acquired aplastic anemia. Those patients picked for sequencing had displayed CD8+CD57+ cell expansion on flow cytometry. Genomic DNA, serving as template, underwent TCR beta VDJ and CDR3 profiling. Via MiXCR, TCRdb re-called the reads, giving one row per CDR3 protein. The profile shows around 210,000 distinct CDR3 sequences, 65% of them singletons. The sequencing sample was made of sorted CD4+, CD8+, or CD8+CD57+ T cells (not recorded which) from PBMCs. These receptors all come from a human donor with aplastic anemia.

The chain uses TRBV25-1 and TRBJ2-5, with D possibly TRBD1 on 6 matching bases. The CDR3 length is 15 residues. The ends were cut back, 6 bases at V and 1 base at J, with 15 bases in the middle. The germline CDR1 and CDR2 sequences are MGHDK and SYGVNS. CDR3 in DNA: TGTGCCAGCAGCTTGCAGGGGTCACCCCAAGAGACCCAGTACTTC. Its translation: CASSLQGSPQETQYF. The full variable domain, with the rest looked up from reference TRBV25-1 and TRBJ2-5, is EADIYQTPRYLVIGTGKKITLECSQTMGHDKMYWYQQDPGMELHLIHYSYGVNSTEKGDLSSESTVSRIRTEHFPLTLESARPSHTSQYLCASSLQGSPQETQYFGPGTRLLVL.

This clonotype was recorded many times. This chain uses TRBV4-1 with TRBJ1-5; D gene unclear. In germline, CDR1 is MGHRA, CDR2 YSYEKL. This CDR3 has 15 residues. V was cut by 3 bases and J by 1 base, with 10 bases left in between. The CDR3 region is CASSQAAGSNQPQHF. The DNA for the CDR3 is TGCGCCAGCAGCCAGGCGGCCGGAAGCAATCAGCCCCAGCATTTT.

The rearrangement links TRBV2 to TRBJ2-7, with no clear D. This CDR3 contains 12 residues. CDR1 is SNHLY, CDR2 FYNNEI, per germline. The V end was cut by 8 bases, the J end by 2 bases, with 10 bases between. DNA of the CDR3: TGTGCCAGCGGGTTACAAACCTACGAGCAGTACTTC. It specifies CASGLQTYEQYF.

This clonotype was detected a few times. This rearrangement joins TRBV20-1 to TRBJ2-7; TRBD2 is a possible D gene (5 bases). Germline V gene lookup returns CDR1 DFQATT and CDR2 SNEGSKA (reference sequence). The CDR3 consists of 14 residues. The CDR3 spells CSVLSADSSYEQYF. DNA for the CDR3: TGCAGCGTCCTCTCAGCGGATAGCTCCTACGAGCAGTACTTC.

The J gene is TRBJ1-2, the V gene TRBV6-5; the D is unclear. Per germline, CDR1 MNHEY and CDR2 SVGAGI. This CDR3 comprises 13 residues. Trimming removed 6 bases from V and 2 bases from J, with 10 bases in between. CDR3 sequence: CASSYNKNYGYTF. CDR3 bases: TGTGCCAGCAGCTACAACAAGAACTATGGCTACACCTTC.

This clonotype was counted a few times. V and J are TRBV20-1 and TRBJ2-5, with D maybe TRBD2 (5 bases). The V gene's germline CDR1 is DFQATT and CDR2 SNEGSKA (reference sequence). Trimming took off 2 bases at V and 0 bases at J, with 13 bases between the two ends. The CDR3 is made up of 15 amino acids. CDR3 residues: CSARSSGPYQETQYF. The CDR3 DNA reads as TGCAGTGCTAGATCGAGCGGACCATACCAAGAGACCCAGTACTTC.

This chain connects TRBV7-9 to TRBJ1-1, with D uncertain. V was trimmed by 5 bases and J by 6 bases, leaving 16 bases between them. The germline V gene encodes CDR1 SEHNR and CDR2 FQNEAQ (reference sequence). The CDR3 runs 14 residues. CDR3 DNA: TGTGCCAGCAGCCCCGAACTAATCGGCGCTGAAGCTTTCTTT. This sequence encodes CASSPELIGAEAFF.

This clonotype was counted only a few times. This chain connects TRBV2 to TRBJ1-2, with D unresolved. Germline values: CDR1 SNHLY, CDR2 FYNNEI. The CDR3 loop spans 11 amino acids. V lost 7 bases and J 2 bases, leaving 5 bases between the germline ends. The CDR3 DNA reads TGTGCCAGCAAGACAAACTATGGCTACACCTTC. Protein product: CASKTNYGYTF.

This rearrangement joins TRBV10-3 to TRBJ2-5; D is uncertain. The V end was cut by 3 bases, the J end by 0 bases, with 5 bases between. This CDR3 region has 13 residues. Germline V CDR1 and CDR2: ENHRY, SYGVKD. CDR3 nucleotides: TGTGCCATCAGTGACTCGTACCAAGAGACCCAGTACTTC. As protein: CAISDSYQETQYF.

The CDR3 sequence: CASSVQGAVSPLHF. The DNA of the CDR3 is TGTGCCAGTAGTGTACAGGGGGCCGTTTCACCCCTCCACTTT. The chain employs TRBV19 and TRBJ1-6; 9 bases map to TRBD1. Germline V gene lookup returns CDR1 LNHDA and CDR2 SQIVND (reference sequence). V lost 5 bases to trimming and J lost 9 bases; unmatched junction nucleotides: 5. The CDR3 loop spans 14 amino acids.

The sample holds one count of this clonotype. This sequence joins TRBV2 and TRBJ2-5; a weak D match, TRBD2 (6 bases). CDR3 length equals 13 residues. V lost 8 bases, J lost 5 bases, and 15 bases lay in between. CDR1 and CDR2 from the germline V gene are SNHLY and FYNNEI. The CDR3 sequence: CASDVSGGETQYF. The DNA of the CDR3 is TGTGCCAGCGACGTTAGCGGAGGGGAGACCCAGTACTTC.

This chain links TRBV2 with TRBJ2-2; 7 nucleotides align to TRBD1. With V trimmed by 4 bases and J by 7 bases, 6 bases remained unmatched. The CDR3 spans 14 residues. Germline V gene data show CDR1 as SNHLY and CDR2 as FYNNEI. In DNA form, the CDR3 reads TGTGCCAGCAGTGCGGACAGGACCAACGGGGAGCTGTTTTTT. Its protein is CASSADRTNGELFF.

The chain has TRBV7-9 and TRBJ2-1, with a possible D match to TRBD2 (7 bases). V was shortened by 6 bases and J by 15 bases, with 12 bases between the two germline ends. Per germline, CDR1 SEHNR and CDR2 FQNEAQ (reference sequence). This CDR3 comprises 10 residues. The CDR3 region is CASRGGPTFF. CDR3 DNA sequence: TGTGCCAGCAGGGGGGGGCCGACGTTCTTC.

This chain uses TRBV20-1 with TRBJ2-4, with TRBD1 as a possible D gene (5 bases). The CDR3 extends over 14 amino acids. Germline V lookup: CDR1 DFQATT, CDR2 SNEGSKA (reference sequence). The V end was cut by 5 bases, the J end by 2 bases, with 13 bases between. The DNA of the CDR3 is TGCAGTGCTGCGATAGTGGGGCCCAAAAACATTCAGTACTTC. It codes for CSAAIVGPKNIQYF.

The genes are TRBV29-1 and TRBJ2-7; D not resolved. The CDR3 extends over 11 amino acids. Trimming shortened V by 4 bases and J by 5 bases, and 9 bases separated the two germline ends. Germline V gene sequence: CDR1 SQVTM, CDR2 ANQGSEA. CDR3 in amino acids: CSVGYTNEQYF. For the CDR3, the DNA is TGCAGCGTTGGGTACACCAACGAGCAGTACTTC.

The chain links TRBV29-1 to TRBJ2-2; 7 positions agree with TRBD1. The V and J ends lost 7 bases and 3 bases, in that order; junction bases with no gene match: 5. In germline, CDR1 is SQVTM, CDR2 ANQGSEA. The CDR3 sequence is 13 residues long. CDR3 DNA sequence: TGCAGCGCTGGGACAGTTCACACCGGGGAGCTGTTTTTT. Translated: CSAGTVHTGELFF.

This clonotype has just a few counts. V is TRBV12-3 or TRBV12-4 and J is TRBJ2-1; D possibly matches TRBD1 or TRBD2 (5 bases each). The CDR3 contains 15 residues. V lost 4 bases to trimming and J lost 4 bases, with 14 bases between them. CDR3 sequence reads: CASSSIGTLYNEQFF. The CDR3 nucleotides are TGTGCCAGCAGTTCTATAGGGACCCTATACAATGAGCAGTTCTTC.

This clonotype occurred once. The chain is built from TRBV6-2 or TRBV6-3 and TRBJ1-5; TRBD1 is a possible D gene (6 bases). Per germline, CDR1 MNHEY and CDR2 SVGEGT. This CDR3 spans 15 amino acids. The V end lost 7 bases, the J end lost 7 bases, and 20 bases lay between the germline ends. The CDR3 nucleotides read TGTGCCAGCAAATCGGACAGACTAAACACACAGCCCCAGCATTTT. It codes for CASKSDRLNTQPQHF.

The V and J genes are TRBV7-9 and TRBJ1-6; D unclear. CDR1 is SEHNR and CDR2 is FQNEAQ in the germline V gene (reference sequence). Trimming took off 5 bases at V and 12 bases at J, with 14 bases between the two ends. The CDR3 spans 13 residues. The CDR3 sequence: CASSLDLLGPLHF. CDR3 DNA: TGTGCCAGCAGCCTGGACCTGCTCGGACCCCTCCACTTT.

The V gene is TRBV29-1, the J gene TRBJ1-1; possible D gene TRBD1, 5 bases. Germline-derived CDR1 and CDR2 are SQVTM and ANQGSEA. The CDR3 runs to 14 residues. The V end lost 0 bases, the J end lost 3 bases, and 11 bases lay between the germline ends. CDR3 sequence (DNA): TGCAGCGTTGAAGAGAGCAGGGTGGACACTGAAGCTTTCTTT. This translates into CSVEESRVDTEAFF.